Following are 21 T cell receptor beta chains from one sample sequenced in a study of CXCR3-negative and CXCR3-positive naive CD8 T cells (dated by TCRdb to between 2018 and 2021). These receptors' antigens are unknown. Here is what the overall study found, with its caveats: Compared with CXCR3-negative naive cells, CXCR3-positive naive cells had TRB CDR3s with higher hydrophobicity (lower Kidera factor 4), lower energy, and higher strength and volume indices.

TCRdb records NextSeq 550 as the sequencer. The Human TCR Profiling Kit (MiLaboratory) was used to prepare UMI-labeled 5' RACE TRB cDNA libraries. Once TCRdb had reprocessed the reads, it stored one entry per CDR3 protein sequence and supplied no DNA. The sample's own table lists about 92,000 distinct CDR3 sequences. The ten largest clones take up approximately 0.82% of the sample. Sequencing used naive CXCR3+ CD8+ T cells from blood. What this sample's cell subset or site label stands for: CD45RO-CCR7+CD27+CD95- naive CD8+ T cells expressing CXCR3 (TNR3+). The receptor set was obtained from a human donor in good health. Some clones in this sample may be carry-over from other donors' samples.

The V gene is TRBV27, the J gene TRBJ2-1; TCRdb picks TRBD2, but there is no DNA to check that call. This CDR3 spans 14 amino acids. CDR1 is MNHEY and CDR2 is SMNVEV in the germline V gene (reference sequence). CDR3: CASSFGPITNEQFF.

The chain employs TRBV28 and TRBJ1-1. CDR1 and CDR2 (germline): MDHEN, SYDVKM. There are 15 residues in the CDR3. CDR3 loop: CASNDNKAGRHEAFF.

The J gene is TRBJ2-7, the V gene TRBV29-1; the D call from TCRdb, TRBD1, cannot be confirmed without DNA. The CDR3 extends over 15 amino acids. The germline V gene has CDR1 SQVTM and CDR2 ANQGSEA. CDR3: CSVERRTGKFYEQYF.

The V and J genes are TRBV12-3 or TRBV12-4 and TRBJ2-1; without DNA, the TCRdb call of TRBD2 cannot be checked. This CDR3 contains 15 residues. The CDR3 is CASSGTSGAYNEQFF.

The rearrangement links TRBV5-8 to TRBJ2-3. The CDR3 length is 14 residues. Germline V gene data show CDR1 as SGHTS and CDR2 as YDEGEE. The CDR3 region is CASSLEAVTDTQYF.

The J gene is TRBJ2-1, the V gene TRBV20-1; no DNA is available, so the TRBD1 call from TCRdb remains unchecked. The CDR3 sequence is 16 residues long. Germline assignment: CDR1 DFQATT and CDR2 SNEGSKA (reference sequence). CDR3 residues: CSTNPGAAQSYNEQFF.

The genes are TRBV5-5 and TRBJ2-7; TCRdb designates TRBD2, a call that cannot be tested without DNA. The CDR3 has 15 residues. From germline, CDR1 is SGHKS and CDR2 YYEKEE (reference sequence). The CDR3 sequence is CASSLGGSGSDEQYF. Together with reference TRBV5-5 and TRBJ2-7, the CDR3 gives the full variable domain: DAGVTQSPTHLIKTRGQQVTLRCSPISGHKSVSWYQQVLGQGPQFIFQYYEKEERGRGNFPDRFSARQFPNYSSELNVNALLLGDSALYLCASSLGGSGSDEQYFGPGTRLTVT.

The J gene is TRBJ1-1, the V gene TRBV7-9. Looked up from germline, CDR1 is SEHNR and CDR2 is FQNEAQ (reference sequence). The CDR3 loop spans 12 amino acids. Here the CDR3 reads CASSLGGAEAFF.

V usage is TRBV15 and J usage is TRBJ2-2. The CDR3 length is 14 residues. CDR1 is LNHNV, CDR2 YYDKDF, per germline (reference sequence). CDR3 amino acids: CATSRDRGTGELFF.

The chain couples TRBV2 to TRBJ2-7; the TRBD2 assignment by TCRdb is unverifiable without DNA. This CDR3 contains 13 residues. Germline lookup yields CDR1 SNHLY and CDR2 FYNNEI. The CDR3 is CAIDQGGSYEQYF. Looking up the rest from reference TRBV2 and TRBJ2-7 gives the full variable domain: EPEVTQTPSHQVTQMGQEVILRCVPISNHLYFYWYRQILGQKVEFLVSFYNNEISEKSEIFDDQFSVERPDGSNFTLKIRSTKLEDSAMYFCAIDQGGSYEQYFGPGTRLTVT.

This chain links TRBV4-2 with TRBJ2-2. The CDR3 is made up of 15 amino acids. Germline CDR1 and CDR2: LGHNA and YNFKEQ. This chain's CDR3 is CASSQYDRSTGELFF.

This chain uses TRBV7-3 with TRBJ2-1. CDR3 length: 15 amino acids. Germline V gene sequence: CDR1 SGHTA, CDR2 FQGTGA. CDR3 sequence: CASSLQPTLYNEQFF.

The V call is TRBV12-3 or TRBV12-4, the J call TRBJ1-5; without DNA, the TCRdb call of TRBD1 cannot be checked. The CDR3 length is 14 residues. This chain's CDR3 is CASSPDRGDQPQHF.

This chain connects TRBV28 to TRBJ1-1. Germline CDR1 and CDR2: MDHEN and SYDVKM. The CDR3 covers 14 residues. CDR3: CASSLTVTNTEALF.

The chain couples TRBV5-1 to TRBJ2-1; absent DNA, TCRdb's TRBD1 call cannot be checked. The CDR3 totals 13 residues. Germline values: CDR1 SGHRS, CDR2 YFSETQ. The CDR3: CASSPGPLNEQFF.

V is TRBV30 and J is TRBJ1-6; TCRdb names TRBD1, which stays unverified in the absence of DNA. Germline V lookup: CDR1 GTSNPN, CDR2 SVGIG (reference sequence). This CDR3 comprises 13 residues. Here the CDR3 reads CAWKGQGHWALHF.

The gene calls are TRBV28 and TRBJ2-6; TCRdb outputs TRBD1, but without DNA this stays unchecked. This CDR3 is built from 16 residues. Germline V gene data show CDR1 as MDHEN and CDR2 as SYDVKM. The CDR3 sequence is CASSFFLSGGANVLTF. Drawing the rest from reference TRBV28 and TRBJ2-6, the complete variable domain is DVKVTQSSRYLVKRTGEKVFLECVQDMDHENMFWYRQDPGLGLRLIYFSYDVKMKEKGDIPEGYSVSREKKERFSLILESASTNQTSMYLCASSFFLSGGANVLTFGAGSRLTVL.

The J gene is TRBJ1-1, the V gene TRBV7-9. Germline V CDR1 and CDR2: SEHNR, FQNEAQ (reference sequence). The CDR3 sequence is 13 residues long. The CDR3 loop is CASSPPGTTVAFF.

The chain couples TRBV29-1 to TRBJ2-2; there is no DNA to check the TCRdb D call of TRBD2. Germline CDR1 reads SQVTM; CDR2 reads ANQGSEA. This CDR3 comprises 16 residues. CDR3 sequence reads: CSAEGLAGVSTGELFF.

The rearrangement links TRBV6-5 to TRBJ2-1; TCRdb returns TRBD2, unconfirmable since there is no DNA. Germline V CDR1 and CDR2: MNHEY, SVGAGI. The CDR3 length is 16 residues. The CDR3 reads CASSYSPRGSYNEQFF.

The V and J genes are TRBV28 and TRBJ2-3. CDR3 length: 14 amino acids. CDR1 MDHEN and CDR2 SYDVKM come from the germline V gene. The CDR3 loop reads CASSFALSTDTQYF.